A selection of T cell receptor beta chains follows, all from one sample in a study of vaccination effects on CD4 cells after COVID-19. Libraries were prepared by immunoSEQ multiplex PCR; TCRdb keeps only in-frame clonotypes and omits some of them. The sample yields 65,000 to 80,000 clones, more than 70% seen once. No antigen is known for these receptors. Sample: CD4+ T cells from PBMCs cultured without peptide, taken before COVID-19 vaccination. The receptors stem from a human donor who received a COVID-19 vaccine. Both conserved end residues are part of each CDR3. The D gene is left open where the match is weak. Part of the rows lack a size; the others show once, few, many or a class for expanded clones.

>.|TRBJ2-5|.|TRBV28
TGTGCCAGCGGACCACAGGGAGAAGAGACCCAGTACTTC
CASGPQGEETQYF
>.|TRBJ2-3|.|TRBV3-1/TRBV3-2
TGTGCCAGCAGCCAAGCCGGGACGTTTAGCACAGATACGCAGTATTTT
CASSQAGTFSTDTQYF
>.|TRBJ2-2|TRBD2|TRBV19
TGTGCCAGTAGGAGCGGGGGGGCCGCCGGGGAGCTGTTTTTT
CASRSGGAAGELFF
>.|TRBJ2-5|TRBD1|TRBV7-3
TGTGCCAGCAGCTTTGGGGTCGGACAGGGGACGGTCCGGGAGACCCAGTACTTC
CASSFGVGQGTVRETQYF
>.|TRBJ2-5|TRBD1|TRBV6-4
TGTGCCAGCAGTGCCGGACAGGGGATATCTGAGACCCAGTACTTC
CASSAGQGISETQYF
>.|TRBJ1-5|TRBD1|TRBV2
TGTGCCAGCAGCCTAACAGGGGCGGGATTCTATAGCAATCAGCCCCAGCATTTT
CASSLTGAGFYSNQPQHF
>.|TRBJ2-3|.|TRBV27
TGTGCCAGCAGTTTACGGCAGGGGACAGATACGCAGTATTTT
CASSLRQGTDTQYF
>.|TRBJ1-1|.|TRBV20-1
TGCAGTGTTTCCGAAGGGTCAATAGCTTTCTTT
CSVSEGSIAFF
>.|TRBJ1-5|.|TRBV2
TGTGCCAGCAGTCTTGGCGTGAGGCCCCAGCATTTT
CASSLGVRPQHF
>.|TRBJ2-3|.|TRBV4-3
TGCGCCAGCAGCCAAGAATTAGGTAGCACAGATACGCAGTATTTT
CASSQELGSTDTQYF
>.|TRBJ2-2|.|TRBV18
TGTGCCAGCTCACCTGCGGGGGCCTTTCAGAACACCGGGGAGCTGTTTTTT
CASSPAGAFQNTGELFF
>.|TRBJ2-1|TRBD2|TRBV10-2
TGCGCCAGCAGTGGGACTAGCGGGGGGAGGGAGCAGTTCTTC
CASSGTSGGREQFF
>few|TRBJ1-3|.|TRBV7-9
TGTGCCAGCAGCTTAGTGACAGGCGGCTCTGGAAACACCATATATTTT
CASSLVTGGSGNTIYF
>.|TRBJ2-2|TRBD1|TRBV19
TGTGCCAGTAGTAGAACAGGGGATATCGGGGAGCTGTTTTTT
CASSRTGDIGELFF
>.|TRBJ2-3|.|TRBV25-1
TGTGCCAGCAGTAACGGGAGCACAGATACGCAGTATTTT
CASSNGSTDTQYF
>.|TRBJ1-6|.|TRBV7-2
TGTGCCAGCAGCTTCACCGGGCAGGCCCTCCAGGGGTCACCCCTCCACTTT
CASSFTGQALQGSPLHF
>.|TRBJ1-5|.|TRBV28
TGTGCCAGCACCGGATACACAGGGCTCGGTCAGCCCCAGCATTTT
CASTGYTGLGQPQHF
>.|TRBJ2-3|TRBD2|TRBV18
TGTGCCAGCTCACCGGGTCTAGCGGGAGCCACAGATACGCAGTATTTT
CASSPGLAGATDTQYF
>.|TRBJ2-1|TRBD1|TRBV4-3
TGCGCCAGCAGCCAAGTAGGTGAGGGGGCGGTTGAGCAGTTCTTC
CASSQVGEGAVEQFF
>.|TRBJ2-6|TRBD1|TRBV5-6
TGTGCCAGCAGGCGACAGGGGAGCTCTGGGGCCAACGTCCTGACTTTC
CASRRQGSSGANVLTF
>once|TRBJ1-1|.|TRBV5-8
TGTGCCAGCAGCTGGGACGACAGAGACACTGAAGCTTTCTTT
CASSWDDRDTEAFF
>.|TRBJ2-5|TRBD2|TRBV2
TGTGCCAGCAGCGGACTAGCGGGGGGCGGCGAGACCCAGTACTTC
CASSGLAGGGETQYF
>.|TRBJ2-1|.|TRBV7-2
TGTGCCAGCAGCTTCCCCTATCCAAAGTACAATGAGCAGTTCTTC
CASSFPYPKYNEQFF
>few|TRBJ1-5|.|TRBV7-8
TGTGCCAGCAGCTTAGTCGGGTATCAGCCCCAGCATTTT
CASSLVGYQPQHF
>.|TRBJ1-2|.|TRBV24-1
TGTGCCACCAGTGCCCCAGGGGAGTCCAACTATGGCTACACCTTC
CATSAPGESNYGYTF
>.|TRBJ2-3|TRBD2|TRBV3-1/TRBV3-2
TGTGCCAGCAGCCTGTACGGGACTCCGGGACTAGGGCCAGATACGCAGTATTTT
CASSLYGTPGLGPDTQYF
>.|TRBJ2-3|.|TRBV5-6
TGTGCCAGCAGCACCCCCCAGGGAACAGATACGCAGTATTTT
CASSTPQGTDTQYF
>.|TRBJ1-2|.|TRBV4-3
TGCGCCAGCAGCCCCCGGCGGGACGGAGGAGACTATGGCTACACCTTC
CASSPRRDGGDYGYTF
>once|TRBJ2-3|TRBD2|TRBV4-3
TGCGCCAGCAGCCAAGACGCGATCCTAGCGGGGGTCACAGATACGCAGTATTTT
CASSQDAILAGVTDTQYF
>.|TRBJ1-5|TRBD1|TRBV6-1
TGTGCCAGCAGTGTAACCGGGACAGAGTATTATCAGCCCCAGCATTTT
CASSVTGTEYYQPQHF
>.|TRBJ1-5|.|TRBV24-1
TGTGCCACCAGTGATCCGACAGATAGCAATCAGCCCCAGCATTTT
CATSDPTDSNQPQHF
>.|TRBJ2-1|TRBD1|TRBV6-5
TGTGCCAGCAGTTCAAGGGGGCTACCCGGCTACAATGAGCAGTTCTTC
CASSSRGLPGYNEQFF
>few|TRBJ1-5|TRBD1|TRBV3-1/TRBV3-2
TGTGCCAGCAGTTCAGGGGGAGTAGGCAATCAGCCCCAGCATTTT
CASSSGGVGNQPQHF